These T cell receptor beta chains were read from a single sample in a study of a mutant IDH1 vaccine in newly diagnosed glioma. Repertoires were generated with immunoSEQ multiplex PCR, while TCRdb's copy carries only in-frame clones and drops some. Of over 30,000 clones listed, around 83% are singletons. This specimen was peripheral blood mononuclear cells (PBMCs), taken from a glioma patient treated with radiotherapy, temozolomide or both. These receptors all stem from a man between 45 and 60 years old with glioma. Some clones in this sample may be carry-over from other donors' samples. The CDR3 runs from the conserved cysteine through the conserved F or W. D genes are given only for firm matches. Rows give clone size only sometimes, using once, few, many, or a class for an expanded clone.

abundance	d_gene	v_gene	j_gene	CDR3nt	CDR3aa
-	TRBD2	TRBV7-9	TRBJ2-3	TGTGCCAGCAGCTGGGACGGGGGGGCGGGCACAGATACGCAGTATTTT	CASSWDGGAGTDTQYF
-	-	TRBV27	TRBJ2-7	TGTGCCAGCAGTTTATCTTCGGGGTCCGAGCAGTACTTC	CASSLSSGSEQYF
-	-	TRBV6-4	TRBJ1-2	TGTGCCAGCAGACCCGGGACTCGCACCGTTGGGGGTGGCTACACCTTC	CASRPGTRTVGGGYTF
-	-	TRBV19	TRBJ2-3	TGTGCCAGTAGTATCCTCCCGGGGGAGGATACGCAGTATTTT	CASSILPGEDTQYF
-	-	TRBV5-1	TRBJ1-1	TGCGCCAGCAGCTTGGAGCACAACACTGAAGCTTTCTTT	CASSLEHNTEAFF
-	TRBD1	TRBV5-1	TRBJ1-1	TGCGCCAGCAGCACCGGACAGGGGGCGAGGGCTTTCTTT	CASSTGQGARAFF
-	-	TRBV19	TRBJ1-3	TGTGCCAGTAGTATAAACAGCTTAAGCTCTGGAAACACCATATATTTT	CASSINSLSSGNTIYF
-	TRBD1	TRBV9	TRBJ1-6	TGTGCCAGCAGCCTGACAGGGACCAATTCACCCCTCCACTTT	CASSLTGTNSPLHF
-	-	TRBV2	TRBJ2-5	TGTGCCAGCAGTGTGGAGGGGAAAGAGACCCAGTACTTC	CASSVEGKETQYF
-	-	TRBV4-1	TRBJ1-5	TGCGCCAGCAGCCAAGGCATATATAGCAATCAGCCCCAGCATTTT	CASSQGIYSNQPQHF
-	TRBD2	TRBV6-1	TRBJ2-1	TGTGCCAGCAGTTCTAGCGGCCCCGGCAATGAGCAGTTCTTC	CASSSSGPGNEQFF
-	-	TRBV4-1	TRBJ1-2	TGCGCCAGCAGACAGGACAGACGGGGCTACACCTTC	CASRQDRRGYTF
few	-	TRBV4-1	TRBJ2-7	TGCGCCAGCAGCCAAGAGCAGGCCTACGAGCAGTACTTC	CASSQEQAYEQYF
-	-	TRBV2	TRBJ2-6	TGTGCCATCCCAACGAGCGGCTGGAGAAACTCTGGGGCCAACGTCCTGACTTTC	CAIPTSGWRNSGANVLTF
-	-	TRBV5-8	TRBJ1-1	TGTGCCAGCAGCTTGTCAGATCTTCTCACTGAAGCTTTCTTT	CASSLSDLLTEAFF
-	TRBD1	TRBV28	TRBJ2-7	TGTGCCAGCAGAGTACAGACAGGGAACTACGAGCAGTACTTC	CASRVQTGNYEQYF
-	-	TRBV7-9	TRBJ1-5	TGTGCCAGCAGCAGCCCAGGAAGCAATCAGCCCCAGCATTTT	CASSSPGSNQPQHF
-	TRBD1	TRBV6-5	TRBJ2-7	TGTGCCAGCAGTACCCGACAGGGGGAAAGAAACGAGCAGTACTTC	CASSTRQGERNEQYF
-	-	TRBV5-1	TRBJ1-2	TGCGCCAGCAGCTTGGTCGGGAATGGCTACACCTTC	CASSLVGNGYTF
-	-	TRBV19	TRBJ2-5	TGTGCCAGTAGTCCGGGGACACCCCAAGAGACCCAGTACTTC	CASSPGTPQETQYF
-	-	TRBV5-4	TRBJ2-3	TGTGCCAGCGGCAGGGACAGCACAGATACGCAGTATTTT	CASGRDSTDTQYF
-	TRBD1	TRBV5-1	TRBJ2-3	TGCGCCAGCAGCTTGGAGGGGACAGGGGAAGATACGCAGTATTTT	CASSLEGTGEDTQYF
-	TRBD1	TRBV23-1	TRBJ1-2	TGCGCCAGCAGTCACTTACCGGGACAGGCCGACTATGGCTACACCTTC	CASSHLPGQADYGYTF
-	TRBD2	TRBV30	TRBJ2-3	TGTGCCTGGAGTGTCTCTAGCGGGGGGACCCGGAATACGCAGTATTTT	CAWSVSSGGTRNTQYF
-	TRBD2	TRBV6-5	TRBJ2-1	TGTGCCAGCAGTCTAGCGGGGGGACCGTACAATGAGCAGTTCTTC	CASSLAGGPYNEQFF
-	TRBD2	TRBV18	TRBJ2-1	TGTGCCAGCTCACCCCCCCTAGCGGGGGGGCCCAACGAGCAGTTCTTC	CASSPPLAGGPNEQFF
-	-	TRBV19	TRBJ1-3	TGTGCCAGTAGTCCAGGGCAAGACTCTGGAAACACCATATATTTT	CASSPGQDSGNTIYF
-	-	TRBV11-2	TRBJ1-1	TGTGCCAGCAGCGGCTATAACACTGAAGCTTTCTTT	CASSGYNTEAFF
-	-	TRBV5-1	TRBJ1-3	TGCGCCAGCAGCACGGCCGGCGGCTCTGGAAACACCATATATTTT	CASSTAGGSGNTIYF
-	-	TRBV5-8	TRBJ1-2	TGTGCCAGCAGCTTGGACAGAGCAAACTTCGGCTACACCTTC	CASSLDRANFGYTF
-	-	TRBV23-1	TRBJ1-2	TGCGCCAGCAGCCTGCCCCACGCAGGGGTGGGCTACACCTTC	CASSLPHAGVGYTF
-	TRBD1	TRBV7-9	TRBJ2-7	TGTGCCAGCAGCCCGGACAGGGGAGGTGAGCAGTACTTC	CASSPDRGGEQYF
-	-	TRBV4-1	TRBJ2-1	TGCGCCAGCAGCCAAGTTCTGGGAGTGCGGCGGATCTCCTACAATGAGCAGTTCTTC	CASSQVLGVRRISYNEQFF
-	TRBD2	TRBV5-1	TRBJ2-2	TGCGCCAGCAGCCAAGGGACTAGCGGAGCCACCGGGGAGCTGTTTTTT	CASSQGTSGATGELFF
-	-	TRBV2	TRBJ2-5	TGTGCCAGCAGTACGCAGACCCAGTACTTC	CASSTQTQYF
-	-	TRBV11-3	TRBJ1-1	TGTGCCAGCAGCTCCGTTGGGGGCACTGAAGCTTTCTTT	CASSSVGGTEAFF
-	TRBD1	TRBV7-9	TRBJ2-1	TGTGCCAGCAGCTGGTTCAAGGGGGCGGGTGAGCAGTTCTTC	CASSWFKGAGEQFF
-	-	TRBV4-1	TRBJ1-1	TGCGCCAGCAGGGAGGGGTCCACTGAAGCTTTCTTT	CASREGSTEAFF
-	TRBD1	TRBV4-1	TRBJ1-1	TGCGCCAGCAGCAAGGGACAGGGGATGAACACTGAAGCTTTCTTT	CASSKGQGMNTEAFF
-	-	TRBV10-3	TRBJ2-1	TGTGCCATCAGTGAAATTCTAATGGGGAGGGGGGGCAGGAATGAGCAGTTCTTC	CAISEILMGRGGRNEQFF
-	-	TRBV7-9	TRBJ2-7	TGTGCCAGCGGGATAGGGGTGGGAGAGCAGTACTTC	CASGIGVGEQYF
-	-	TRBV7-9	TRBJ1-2	TGTGCCAGCAGCCAGCTGGTTACTAGCCGAGACTATGGCTACACCTTC	CASSQLVTSRDYGYTF
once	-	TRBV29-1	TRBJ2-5	TGCAGCGTCCGGGACTCCCAAGAGACCCAGTACTTC	CSVRDSQETQYF
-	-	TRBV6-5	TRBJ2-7	TGTGCCAGCAGTTATGGCCGGGACTGGATCTACGAGCAGTACTTC	CASSYGRDWIYEQYF
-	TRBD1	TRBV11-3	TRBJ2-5	TGTGCCAGCAGCGCGGGACAGGCACAAGAGACCCAGTACTTC	CASSAGQAQETQYF